This T cell receptor beta chain derives from a study of blood T cell repertoires in COVID-19. Study-level background: T cells, B-cell-depleted T cells, or PBMCs provided the cDNA or gDNA that served as material.

J gave up 4 bases and V 1 base, and 2 bases lay outside the gene matches. Germline lookup yields CDR1 SGHRS and CDR2 YFSETQ. The CDR3 covers 15 residues. Original data processing: Estimation of nucleated cell counts relied on the amplification of reference gene primers. Sequencing was performed with immunoSEQ multiplex PCR; in TCRdb, only in-frame clones are kept and a portion is missing. That table furnishes V, J and clone size, whereas the DNA furnished D and trimming. This table has about 56,000 clones, around four fifths appearing once. The clonotype comes from a woman older than 75 with acute or convalescent COVID-19. V gene TRBV5-1 combines with J gene TRBJ2-1; 10 bases map to TRBD2. What was sequenced was peripheral blood. The CDR3 reads CASSLLAGDYNEQFF. The CDR3 coding sequence is TGCGCCAGCAGCTTGCTAGCGGGGGATTACAATGAGCAGTTCTTC.